What follows are 25 T cell receptor beta chains derived from one specimen sequenced in a study of tumor-infiltrating lymphocytes in oesophageal squamous cell carcinoma. TCRdb reprocessed the PCR reads with MiXCR, giving one entry per CDR3 protein. The repertoire holds approximately 18,000 distinct CDR3 sequences, with over 40% as singletons. Sequenced sample: normal esophageal tissue next to the tumor. The source of these receptors is a female donor with esophageal squamous cell carcinoma.

The V call is TRBV7-2, the J call TRBJ1-1; 7 bases align to TRBD1. This CDR3 contains 14 residues. The junction had 4 bases not matched to a gene; V was cut back by 6 bases and J by 0 bases. CDR1 and CDR2 from the germline V gene are SGHTA and FQGNSA. In nucleotides, the CDR3 is TGTGCCAGCAGTCACAGGGGACTGAACACTGAAGCTTTCTTT. This translates into CASSHRGLNTEAFF.

As for this clonotype: At one of its ends the junction is not consistent with the germline gene, which may arise from a read error. The genes are TRBV6-5 and TRBJ2-4; 7 bases map to TRBD1. The germline CDR1 and CDR2 sequences are MNHEY and SVGAGI. The CDR3 covers 15 residues. CDR3: CASSYWTGRFSPLHF. The CDR3 DNA reads TGTGCCAGCAGTTACTGGACAGGAAGGTTCTCACCCCTCCACTTC.

This clonotype appeared many times. The V gene is TRBV11-1, the J gene TRBJ2-1; 9 nucleotides agree with TRBD1. The CDR3 contains 18 residues. Trimming at V came to 1 base and at J to 0 bases, leaving 7 bases not matched to a gene. Germline CDR1 SGHAT, CDR2 FQDESV (reference sequence). CDR3 sequence: CASSLVRTGDSSYNEQFF. The DNA of the CDR3 is TGTGCCAGCAGCTTAGTCCGGACAGGGGACAGCTCCTACAATGAGCAGTTCTTC.

V gene TRBV18 combines with J gene TRBJ1-3, with D uncertain. The CDR3 covers 16 residues. Germline V gene lookup returns CDR1 KGHSH and CDR2 LQKENI. The germline V and J ends were trimmed by 4 bases and 0 bases, with 13 bases remaining between them. Here the CDR3 reads CASSLLGGYSGNTIYF. CDR3 sequence (DNA): TGTGCCAGCTCACTCCTGGGCGGATACTCTGGAAACACCATATATTTT. Full variable domain (outside the CDR3, taken from reference TRBV18 and TRBJ1-3): NAGVMQNPRHLVRRRGQEARLRCSPMKGHSHVYWYRQLPEEGLKFMVYLQKENIIDESGMPKERFSAEFPKEGPSILRIQQVVRGDSAAYFCASSLLGGYSGNTIYFGEGSWLTVV.

The chain carries TRBV7-9 and TRBJ1-5, with a weak D call TRBD1 (5 bases). Germline CDR1 reads SEHNR; CDR2 reads FQNEAQ (reference sequence). The CDR3 is 16 amino acids. Trimming removed 0 bases from V and 5 bases from J, with 14 bases in between. The DNA for the CDR3 is TGTGCCAGCAGCTTAGCCCCTGGGGGGGTCGATCAGCCCCAGCATTTT. It yields the protein CASSLAPGGVDQPQHF.

This clonotype came up many times. The chain carries TRBV7-2 and TRBJ2-3; 7 nucleotides match TRBD1. CDR3 length: 14 residues. The germline V gene has CDR1 SGHTA and CDR2 FQGNSA. With 5 bases clipped from V and 8 bases from J, the junction kept 10 bases outside the gene matches. The CDR3 loop is CASSGKGAIFTQYF. CDR3 DNA: TGTGCCAGCAGCGGGAAGGGGGCAATATTTACGCAGTATTTT.

The chain's CDR3 is CASGVQQGASQGYTF. CDR3 in DNA: TGTGCCAGCGGAGTTCAACAGGGGGCGAGTCAAGGCTACACCTTC. This chain connects TRBV6-6 to TRBJ1-2; 9 bases are shared with TRBD1. The CDR3 is made up of 15 amino acids. Germline trimming cut 8 bases from V and 8 bases from J; bases unmatched to any gene: 15. CDR1 MNHNY and CDR2 SVGAGI come from the germline V gene (reference sequence).

This clonotype is categorized as large. The rearrangement links TRBV7-9 to TRBJ1-1; 7 nucleotides line up with TRBD1. The germline CDR1 and CDR2 sequences are SEHNR and FQNEAQ (reference sequence). The CDR3 is made up of 16 amino acids. After removal of 4 bases from V and 10 bases from J, the junction contained 18 bases not matched to a gene. In nucleotides, the CDR3 is TGTGCCAGCAGCTCCGGGACAGCACAGATCGTTGAAGGAGCTTTCTTT. Translating gives CASSSGTAQIVEGAFF.

This clonotype was seen repeatedly, ten times or more. The chain carries TRBV19 and TRBJ2-2; TRBD1 matches 8 bases. Germline V gene lookup returns CDR1 LNHDA and CDR2 SQIVND (reference sequence). CDR3 size: 13 residues. The J segment lost 7 bases and the V segment lost 9 bases, leaving 7 bases of the junction unmatched. DNA for the CDR3: TGTGCCAGCTGGACAGGGCGGGGCGGGGAGCTGTTTTTT. The encoded protein is CASWTGRGGELFF.

The V and J genes are TRBV7-2 and TRBJ2-5; possible D gene TRBD2, 5 bases. The closer fit of TRBJ2-7 to the DNA end suggests the J call may be wrong. The CDR3 has 14 residues. Germline values: CDR1 SGHTA, CDR2 FQGNSA. The CDR3 sequence: CASSSGISLYEQYF. CDR3 DNA sequence: TGTGCCAGCAGCTCCGGGATCTCCCTCTACGAGCAGTACTTC.

This clonotype was recorded a few times. No conserved phenylalanine or tryptophan ends this CDR3, so it is likely a read error. No DNA is shown, since the ends of the CDR3 on it are uncertain; the CDR3 is the one TCRdb lists. The chain recombines TRBV19 with TRBJ2-1; TRBD1, the table's D call, was not compared with the DNA. Germline V gene lookup returns CDR1 LNHDA and CDR2 SQIVND (reference sequence). The CDR3 totals 14 residues, both ends included. The CDR3 protein is CASSTRQAGYTFGS.

This clonotype was recorded many times. The rearrangement links TRBV6-1 to TRBJ1-5; perhaps TRBD1 as D (6 bases). The V gene's germline CDR1 is MNHNS and CDR2 SASEGT. Trimming stripped 5 bases from V and 7 bases from J, with 12 bases between. There are 13 residues in the CDR3. The CDR3 nucleotides read TGTGCCAGCAGTTCTGTTCAGGGGCAGCCCCAGCATTTT. This sequence encodes CASSSVQGQPQHF.

This clonotype appeared a few times. The chain employs TRBV7-2 and TRBJ2-7; a possible D gene is TRBD2 (7 bases). Germline-derived CDR1 and CDR2 are SGHTA and FQGNSA. V was clipped by 8 bases and J by 0 bases, with 11 bases between them. The CDR3 has 13 residues. This CDR3 is CASRGASSYEQYF. CDR3 nucleotide sequence: TGTGCCAGCCGGGGGGCTAGCTCCTACGAGCAGTACTTC.

The V and J genes are TRBV7-3 and TRBJ1-2, with TRBD1 identical over 11 bases. Germline CDR1 and CDR2: SGHTA and FQGTGA. J gave up 6 bases and V 3 bases, and 6 bases lay outside the gene matches. The CDR3 covers 15 residues. CDR3 residues: CASSLLGTGGNGYTF. The DNA of the CDR3 is TGTGCCAGCAGCTTGTTAGGGACAGGGGGTAATGGCTACACCTTC.

By share of the sample, this clonotype is medium-sized (0.01 to 0.1%). CDR3 bases: TGTGCCAGCAGCCCCTTAGGGGGGCTCGGTGAAGCTTTCTTT. Translation gives CASSPLGGLGEAFF. The V gene is TRBV7-9, the J gene TRBJ1-1; perhaps TRBD1 as D (6 bases). The germline V gene encodes CDR1 SEHNR and CDR2 FQNEAQ (reference sequence). CDR3 length equals 14 residues. V lost 5 bases and J 7 bases, leaving 17 bases between the germline ends. Based on the CDR3 plus reference TRBV7-9 and TRBJ1-1, the full variable domain is DTGVSQNPRHKITKRGQNVTFRCDPISEHNRLYWYRQTLGQGPEFLTYFQNEAQLEKSRLLSDRFSAERPKGSFSTLEIQRTEQGDSAMYLCASSPLGGLGEAFFGQGTRLTVV.

This clonotype is labeled medium-sized. The CDR3 DNA sequence: TGTGCCAGCAGTGGGACAGGTCAAGAGACCCAGTACTTC. This encodes CASSGTGQETQYF. The V and J genes are TRBV6-1 and TRBJ2-5; 7 bases line up with TRBD1. The germline V gene encodes CDR1 MNHNS and CDR2 SASEGT. After removal of 4 bases from V and 2 bases from J, the junction contained 1 base not matched to a gene. The CDR3 consists of 13 residues.

The chain employs TRBV6-2 or TRBV6-3 and TRBJ2-3; possibly TRBD1 for D (6 bases). The better agreement between TRBJ1-1 and the DNA end casts doubt on the J call. The CDR3 length is 14 residues. In germline, CDR1 is MNHEY, CDR2 SVGEGT. The CDR3 protein is CASSRPGQSTEAFF. The CDR3 nucleotides read TGTGCCAGCAGCCGACCGGGACAATCCACTGAAGCTTTCTTT.

The rearrangement uses TRBV7-2 and TRBJ2-5; 10 nucleotides match TRBD2. The closer fit of TRBJ2-7 to the DNA end suggests the J call may be wrong. The germline V gene encodes CDR1 SGHTA and CDR2 FQGNSA. The CDR3 contains 15 residues. CDR3 residues: CASSQQAGGSYEQYF. In DNA form, the CDR3 reads TGTGCCAGCAGCCAGCAAGCGGGAGGGTCCTACGAGCAGTACTTC.

A single count supports this clonotype. The chain is built from TRBV12-3 or TRBV12-4 and TRBJ2-3; D might be TRBD2 (7 bases). The DNA end is a closer match to TRBJ2-7, so the J assignment may be wrong. This CDR3 is built from 14 residues. For the CDR3, the DNA is TGTGCCAGCAGTATCTCGGGGGGCCCCTACGAGCAGTACTTC. Its translation: CASSISGGPYEQYF.

This clonotype was found many times. This chain links TRBV10-3 with TRBJ2-5, with TRBD2 matching over 7 bases. Germline CDR1 and CDR2: ENHRY and SYGVKD. V was clipped by 5 bases and J by 5 bases; unmatched bases: 2. There are 12 residues in the CDR3. The CDR3 reads CAISSTSETQYF. The CDR3 DNA reads TGTGCCATCAGTTCGACTAGCGAGACCCAGTACTTC.

The chain couples TRBV24-1 to TRBJ2-5, with a weak D call TRBD1 (6 bases). The CDR3 contains 14 residues. CDR1 KGHDR and CDR2 SFDVKD come from the germline V gene. The V end was cut by 3 bases, the J end by 1 base, with 8 bases between. The CDR3 loop is CATSDQGTQETQYF. The DNA for the CDR3 is TGTGCCACCAGTGATCAGGGGACCCAAGAGACCCAGTACTTC.

The chain combines TRBV10-1 with TRBJ2-3, with unresolved D. Germline V lookup: CDR1 WNHNN, CDR2 SYGVQD (reference sequence). V was trimmed by 0 bases and J by 1 base, leaving 14 bases between them. This CDR3 spans 17 amino acids. The CDR3 region is CASSESGRQVGTDTQYF. The CDR3 DNA sequence: TGCGCCAGCAGTGAGTCTGGTCGGCAGGTTGGCACAGATACGCAGTATTTT.

The rearrangement uses TRBV30 and TRBJ2-2, with D possibly matching TRBD1 (6 bases). The V end lost 4 bases, the J end lost 0 bases, and 9 bases lay between the germline ends. The CDR3 loop spans 14 amino acids. The V gene's germline CDR1 is GTSNPN and CDR2 SVGIG (reference sequence). CDR3 loop: CAWIKGANTGELFF. The CDR3 region has the DNA TGTGCCTGGATAAAGGGGGCGAACACCGGGGAGCTGTTTTTT.

This clonotype was found a few times. This may be a read error: a much more frequent sequence differs by one nucleotide. This rearrangement joins TRBV6-2 or TRBV6-3 to TRBJ2-4; 10 nucleotides align to TRBD2. V shed 2 bases and J 13 bases; nucleotides not matched to a gene: 11. The CDR3 extends over 15 amino acids. Germline loops: CDR1 MNHEY, CDR2 SVGEGT. CDR3 loop: CASSYHLAGVGEQYF. The CDR3 DNA follows: TGTGCCAGCAGTTACCATCTAGCGGGAGTCGGTGAGCAGTACTTC.

Within the sample, this clonotype is medium-sized. The chain carries TRBV7-9 and TRBJ2-7; 8 nucleotides match TRBD1. Germline V gene data show CDR1 as SEHNR and CDR2 as FQNEAQ (reference sequence). J gave up 7 bases and V 5 bases, and 10 bases lay outside the gene matches. CDR3 size: 14 residues. This chain's CDR3 is CASSPRGLTGEQYF. In DNA form, the CDR3 reads TGTGCCAGCAGCCCCAGGGGGCTAACAGGAGAGCAGTACTTC.